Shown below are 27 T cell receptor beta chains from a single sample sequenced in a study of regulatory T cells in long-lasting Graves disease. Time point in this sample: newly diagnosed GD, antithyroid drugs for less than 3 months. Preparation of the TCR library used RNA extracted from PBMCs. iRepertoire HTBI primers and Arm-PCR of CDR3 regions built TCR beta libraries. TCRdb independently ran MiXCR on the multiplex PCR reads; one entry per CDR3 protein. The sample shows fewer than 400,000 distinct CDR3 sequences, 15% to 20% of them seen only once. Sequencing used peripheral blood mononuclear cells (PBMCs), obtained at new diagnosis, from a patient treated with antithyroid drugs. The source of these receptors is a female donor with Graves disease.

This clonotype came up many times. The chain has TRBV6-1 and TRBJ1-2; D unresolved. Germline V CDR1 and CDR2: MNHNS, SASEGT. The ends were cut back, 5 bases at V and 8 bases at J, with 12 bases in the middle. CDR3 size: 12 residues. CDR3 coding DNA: TGTGCCAGCAGTCGACTCCTCGGGGGCTACACCTTC. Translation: CASSRLLGGYTF.

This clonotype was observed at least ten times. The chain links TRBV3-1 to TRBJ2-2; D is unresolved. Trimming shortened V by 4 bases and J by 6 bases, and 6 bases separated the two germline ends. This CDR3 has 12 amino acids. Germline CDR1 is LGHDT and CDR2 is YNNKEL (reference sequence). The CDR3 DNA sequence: TGTGCCAGCAGCCGCATATCCGGGGAGCTGTTTTTT. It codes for CASSRISGELFF.

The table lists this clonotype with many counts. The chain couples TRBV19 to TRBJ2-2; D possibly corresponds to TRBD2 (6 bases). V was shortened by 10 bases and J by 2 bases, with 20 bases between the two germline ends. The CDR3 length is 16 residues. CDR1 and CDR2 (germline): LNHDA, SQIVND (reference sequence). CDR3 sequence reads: CATEASAGGNTGELFF. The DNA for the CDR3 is TGTGCCACCGAGGCCTCTGCCGGGGGAAACACCGGGGAGCTGTTTTTT. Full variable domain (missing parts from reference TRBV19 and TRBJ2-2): DGGITQSPKYLFRKEGQNVTLSCEQNLNHDAMYWYRQDPGQGLRLIYYSQIVNDFQKGDIAEGYSVSREKKESFPLTVTSAQKNPTAFYLCATEASAGGNTGELFFGEGSRLTVL.

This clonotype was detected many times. The CDR3 spells CASRKGQTYYNEQFF. CDR3 nucleotides: TGTGCCAGCAGGAAGGGACAGACTTACTACAATGAGCAGTTCTTC. The chain has TRBV12-3 or TRBV12-4 and TRBJ2-1; 7 bases are shared with TRBD1. The CDR3 is made up of 15 amino acids. The junction had 8 bases not matched to a gene; V was cut back by 6 bases and J by 3 bases.

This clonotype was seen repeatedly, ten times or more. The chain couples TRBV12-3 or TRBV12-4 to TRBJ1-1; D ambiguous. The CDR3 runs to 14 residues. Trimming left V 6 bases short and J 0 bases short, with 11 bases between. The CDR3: CASSPDVMNTEAFF. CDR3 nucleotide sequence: TGTGCCAGCAGCCCTGATGTCATGAACACTGAAGCTTTCTTT.

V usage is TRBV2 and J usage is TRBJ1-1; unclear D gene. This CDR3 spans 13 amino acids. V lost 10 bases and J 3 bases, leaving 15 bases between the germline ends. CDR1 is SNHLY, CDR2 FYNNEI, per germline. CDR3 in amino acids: CAIRGNSHTEAFF. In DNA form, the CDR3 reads TGTGCCATTCGCGGCAACAGCCACACTGAAGCTTTCTTT.

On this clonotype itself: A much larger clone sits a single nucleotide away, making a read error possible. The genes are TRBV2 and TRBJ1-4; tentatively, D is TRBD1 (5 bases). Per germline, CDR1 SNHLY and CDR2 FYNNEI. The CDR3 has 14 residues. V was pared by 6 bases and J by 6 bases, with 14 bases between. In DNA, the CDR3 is TGTGCCAGCAGAACCCGGGACGTCGATGAAAAACTGTTTTTT. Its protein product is CASRTRDVDEKLFF.

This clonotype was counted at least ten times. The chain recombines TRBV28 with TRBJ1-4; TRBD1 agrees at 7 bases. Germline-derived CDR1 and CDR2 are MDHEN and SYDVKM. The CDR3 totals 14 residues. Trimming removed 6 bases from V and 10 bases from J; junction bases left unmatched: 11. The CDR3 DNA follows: TGTGCCAGCAGCCAAGGACAGGAGATTGCAAAACTGTTTTTT. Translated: CASSQGQEIAKLFF.

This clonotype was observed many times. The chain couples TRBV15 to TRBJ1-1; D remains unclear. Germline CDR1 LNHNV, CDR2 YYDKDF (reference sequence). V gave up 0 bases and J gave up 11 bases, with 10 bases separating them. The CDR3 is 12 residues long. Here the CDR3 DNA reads TGTGCCACCAGCAGAGATAAAGGTCCGGCTTTCTTT. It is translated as CATSRDKGPAFF.

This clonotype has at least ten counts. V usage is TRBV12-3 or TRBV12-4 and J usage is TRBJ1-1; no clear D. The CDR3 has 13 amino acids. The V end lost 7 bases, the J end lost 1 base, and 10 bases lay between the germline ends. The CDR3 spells CASKDVQNTEAFF. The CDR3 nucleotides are TGTGCCAGCAAGGACGTACAGAACACTGAAGCTTTCTTT.

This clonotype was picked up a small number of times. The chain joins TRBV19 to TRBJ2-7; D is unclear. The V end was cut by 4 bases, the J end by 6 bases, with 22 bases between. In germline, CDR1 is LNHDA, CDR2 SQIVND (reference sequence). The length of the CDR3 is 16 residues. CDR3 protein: CASSTQERLGEREQYF. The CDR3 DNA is TGTGCCAGTAGTACCCAAGAAAGACTCGGCGAACGCGAGCAGTACTTC.

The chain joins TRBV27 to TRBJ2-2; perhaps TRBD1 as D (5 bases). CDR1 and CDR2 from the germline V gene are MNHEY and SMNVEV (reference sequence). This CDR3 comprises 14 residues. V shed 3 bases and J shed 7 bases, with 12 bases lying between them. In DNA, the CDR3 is TGTGCCAGCAGTTTCTCAGGGTCAGGCGGGGAGCTGTTTTTT. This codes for CASSFSGSGGELFF.

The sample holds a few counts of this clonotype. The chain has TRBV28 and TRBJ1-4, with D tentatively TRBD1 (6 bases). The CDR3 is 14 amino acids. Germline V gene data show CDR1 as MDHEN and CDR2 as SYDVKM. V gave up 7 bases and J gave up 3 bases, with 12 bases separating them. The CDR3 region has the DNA TGTGCCAGCAATAAACAGGGTCCTAATGAAAAACTGTTTTTT. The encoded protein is CASNKQGPNEKLFF.

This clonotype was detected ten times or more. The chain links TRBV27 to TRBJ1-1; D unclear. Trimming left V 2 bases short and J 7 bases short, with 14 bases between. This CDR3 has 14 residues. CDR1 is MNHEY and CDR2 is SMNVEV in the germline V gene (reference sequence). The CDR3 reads CASSLGVPLGEAFF. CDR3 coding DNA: TGTGCCAGCAGTTTAGGGGTCCCCTTAGGTGAAGCTTTCTTT.

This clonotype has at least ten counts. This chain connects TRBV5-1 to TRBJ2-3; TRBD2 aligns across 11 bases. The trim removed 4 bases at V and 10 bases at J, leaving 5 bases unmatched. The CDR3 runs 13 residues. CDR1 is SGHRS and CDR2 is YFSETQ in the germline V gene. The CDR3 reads CASSIELAGAQYF. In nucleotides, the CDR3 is TGCGCCAGCAGCATAGAACTAGCGGGAGCGCAGTATTTT.

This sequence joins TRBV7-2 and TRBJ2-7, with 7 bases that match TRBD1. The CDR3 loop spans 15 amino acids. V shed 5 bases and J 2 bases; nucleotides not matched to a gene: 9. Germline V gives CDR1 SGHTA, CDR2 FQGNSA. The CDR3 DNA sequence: TGTGCCAGCAGCACCCGGGACAGAGGCACCTACGAGCAGTACTTC. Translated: CASSTRDRGTYEQYF. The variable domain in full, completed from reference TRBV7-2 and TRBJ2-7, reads GAGVSQSPSNKVTEKGKDVELRCDPISGHTALYWYRQSLGQGLEFLIYFQGNSAPDKSGLPSDRFSAERTGGSVSTLTIQRTQQEDSAVYLCASSTRDRGTYEQYFGPGTRLTVT.

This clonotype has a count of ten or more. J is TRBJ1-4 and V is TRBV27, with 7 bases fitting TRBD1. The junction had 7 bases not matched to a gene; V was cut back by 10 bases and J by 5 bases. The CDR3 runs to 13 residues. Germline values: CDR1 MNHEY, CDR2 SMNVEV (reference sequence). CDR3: CATQTGPNEKLFF. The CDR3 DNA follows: TGTGCCACCCAGACAGGGCCGAATGAAAAACTGTTTTTT.

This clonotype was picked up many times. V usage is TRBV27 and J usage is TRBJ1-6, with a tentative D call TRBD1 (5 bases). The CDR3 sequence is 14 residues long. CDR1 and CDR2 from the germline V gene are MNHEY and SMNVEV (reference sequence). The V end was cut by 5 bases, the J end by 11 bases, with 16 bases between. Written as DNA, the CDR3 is TGTGCCAGCAGTCCCTGGAGAGGGGAAACACCCCTCCACTTT. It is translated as CASSPWRGETPLHF.

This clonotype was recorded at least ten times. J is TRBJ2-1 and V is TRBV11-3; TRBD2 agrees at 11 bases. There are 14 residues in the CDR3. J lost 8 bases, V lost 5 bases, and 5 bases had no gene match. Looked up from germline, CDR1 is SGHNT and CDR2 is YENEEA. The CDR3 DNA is TGTGCCAGCAGCCCGGGACTAGCGGCCTATGAGCAGTTCTTC. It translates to CASSPGLAAYEQFF.

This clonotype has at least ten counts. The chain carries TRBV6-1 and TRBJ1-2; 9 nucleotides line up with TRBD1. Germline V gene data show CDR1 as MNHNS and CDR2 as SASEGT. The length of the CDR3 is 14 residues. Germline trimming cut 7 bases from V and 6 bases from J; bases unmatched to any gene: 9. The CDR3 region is CASNQDNRGHGYTF. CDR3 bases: TGTGCCAGCAATCAGGACAACAGGGGGCATGGCTACACCTTC.

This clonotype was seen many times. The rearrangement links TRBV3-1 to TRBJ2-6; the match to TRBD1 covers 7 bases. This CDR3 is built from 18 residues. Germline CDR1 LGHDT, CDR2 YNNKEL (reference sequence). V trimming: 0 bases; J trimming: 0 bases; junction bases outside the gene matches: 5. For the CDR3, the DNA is TGTGCCAGCAGCCAAGACGGACAGGCTTACTCTGGGGCCAACGTCCTGACTTTC. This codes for CASSQDGQAYSGANVLTF.

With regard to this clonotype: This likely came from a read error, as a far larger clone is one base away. CDR3 protein: CASRAPMGNEQYF. CDR3 DNA: TGTGCCAGCAGGGCTCCCATGGGCAATGAGCAGTACTTC. V is TRBV12-3 or TRBV12-4 and J is TRBJ2-7; D unresolved. The CDR3 has 13 residues. The germline V and J ends were trimmed by 6 bases and 7 bases, with 16 bases remaining between them.

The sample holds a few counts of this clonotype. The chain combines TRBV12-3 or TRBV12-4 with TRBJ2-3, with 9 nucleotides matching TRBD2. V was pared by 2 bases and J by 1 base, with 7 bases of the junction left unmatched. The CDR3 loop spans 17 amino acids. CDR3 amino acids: CASSLTRLAARTDTQYF. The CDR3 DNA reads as TGTGCCAGCAGTTTAACCCGACTAGCGGCCCGCACAGATACGCAGTATTTT.

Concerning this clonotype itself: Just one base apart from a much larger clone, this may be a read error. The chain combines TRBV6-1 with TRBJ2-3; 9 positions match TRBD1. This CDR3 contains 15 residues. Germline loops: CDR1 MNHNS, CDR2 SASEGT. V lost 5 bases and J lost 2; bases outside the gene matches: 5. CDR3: CASSIRDRVTDTQYF. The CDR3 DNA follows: TGTGCCAGCAGTATCCGGGACAGGGTCACAGATACGCAGTATTTT.

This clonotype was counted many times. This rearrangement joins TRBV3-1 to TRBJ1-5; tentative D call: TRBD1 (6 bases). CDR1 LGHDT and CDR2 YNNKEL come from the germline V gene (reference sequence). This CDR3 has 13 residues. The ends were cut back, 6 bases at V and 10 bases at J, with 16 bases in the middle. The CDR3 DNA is TGTGCCAGCAGTGGAACAGGGTGGTATCCCCAGCATTTT. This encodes CASSGTGWYPQHF.

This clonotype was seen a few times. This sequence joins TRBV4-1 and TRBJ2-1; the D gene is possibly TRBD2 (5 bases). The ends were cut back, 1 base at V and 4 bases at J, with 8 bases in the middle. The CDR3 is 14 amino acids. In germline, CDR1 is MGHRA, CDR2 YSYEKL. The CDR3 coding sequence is TGCGCCAGCAGCCAAGCCCTAGCTTACAATGAGCAGTTCTTC. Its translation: CASSQALAYNEQFF.

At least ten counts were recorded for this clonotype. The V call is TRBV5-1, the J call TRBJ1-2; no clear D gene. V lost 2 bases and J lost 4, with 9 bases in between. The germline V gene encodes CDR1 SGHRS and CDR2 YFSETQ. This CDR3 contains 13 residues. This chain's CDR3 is CASSFGQPYGYTF. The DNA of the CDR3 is TGCGCCAGCAGCTTTGGGCAGCCCTATGGCTACACCTTC.